This TCR beta chain was identified in a study of T-cell reconstitution after alpha-beta-depleted transplantation in children (dated by TCRdb to 2015 to 2016). In terms of the full investigation: Using TCR repertoire profiling, the study quantitatively followed how T-cell immune reconstitution unfolded in children after TCRalphabeta/CD19-depleted allogeneic hematopoietic cell transplantation.

The receptor library was made with PCR. The instrument was an Illumina HiSeq 2500. TCR libraries were prepared with molecular barcoding, using unique molecular identifiers to normalize TCRbeta repertoire quantification. TCRdb reprocessed the public reads (quality trimming at Q25 with fastp, clone calling with MiXCR) and kept in-frame beta chains. Rows matching on CDR3 protein sequence are summarized as one entry with the most common DNA and genes. This sample holds about 400,000 distinct CDR3 sequences; about an eighth were observed only once. The ten top clones hold 3.5% to 4.5% of the sample. Concerning this clonotype itself: The antigen it binds to is not known. Per-nucleotide qualities are absent, and no much larger clonotype sits a single base away.

The specimen was PBMCs, collected from the stem cell graft. The sequence derives from a human donor who donated a stem cell graft to a child with Fanconi anemia.

The nucleotide sequence is TGCAGTGCTAGAGAGAGGGACAGGGGTGCGGAGACCCAGTACTTC. This sequence encodes CSARERDRGAETQYF. Recombination joined TRBV20-1 with TRBJ2-5; TRBD1 matches 10 bases in the middle. Reading from cysteine to phenylalanine, the CDR3 counts 15 amino acids. Only CDR3 DNA is held: 45 bases, read in frame from base 1. Reading the germline V gene (reference sequence) gives CDR1 DFQATT and CDR2 SNEGSKA. V has 0 bases trimmed and J has 5 bases trimmed; junction bases matching no gene number 6.